This is a list of T cell receptor beta chains from one sample in a study of blood T cell repertoires in COVID-19. Sequencing used immunoSEQ multiplex PCR; TCRdb keeps in-frame clones, though not all of them. This table holds roughly 250,000 clones, about 90% found once. The sequenced material came from peripheral blood. The receptors shown here come from a man aged 25-45 years with COVID-19, enrolled during active disease. Both conserved end residues are part of each CDR3. A D gene is named only where the DNA matches it firmly. Only some rows state a clone size, as once, few, many or a class for expanded clones.

D gene: TRBD2; J gene: TRBJ2-5; clone size: NA; V gene: TRBV18; CDR3 protein: CASSPPGTSRQETQYF; CDR3 DNA: TGTGCCAGCTCACCACCTGGGACTAGTCGACAAGAGACCCAGTACTTC
D gene: NA; J gene: TRBJ2-3; clone size: once; V gene: TRBV5-1; CDR3 protein: CASSLGSPNVEQYF; CDR3 DNA: TGCGCCAGCAGCTTGGGATCCCCTAACGTCGAGCAGTATTTT
D gene: NA; J gene: TRBJ2-1; clone size: NA; V gene: TRBV30; CDR3 protein: CAWSQPGDIYNEQFF; CDR3 DNA: TGTGCCTGGAGCCAACCAGGGGACATCTACAATGAGCAGTTCTTC
D gene: NA; J gene: TRBJ2-1; clone size: NA; V gene: TRBV6-1; CDR3 protein: CASSEEWGGASYNEQFF; CDR3 DNA: TGTGCCAGCAGTGAAGAATGGGGGGGGGCCTCCTACAATGAGCAGTTCTTC
D gene: NA; J gene: TRBJ1-1; clone size: NA; V gene: TRBV3-1/TRBV3-2; CDR3 protein: CASSPNGGPEAFF; CDR3 DNA: TGTGCCAGCAGCCCCAACGGGGGGCCTGAAGCTTTCTTT
D gene: NA; J gene: TRBJ2-1; clone size: NA; V gene: TRBV7-9; CDR3 protein: CASSQGEEGSQFF; CDR3 DNA: TGTGCCAGCAGTCAGGGGGAGGAGGGTTCGCAGTTCTTC
D gene: NA; J gene: TRBJ2-5; clone size: NA; V gene: TRBV18; CDR3 protein: CASSPRREETQYF; CDR3 DNA: TGTGCCAGCTCACCACGCAGGGAAGAGACCCAGTACTTC
D gene: NA; J gene: TRBJ2-7; clone size: once; V gene: TRBV9; CDR3 protein: CASSVGGALSYEQYF; CDR3 DNA: TGTGCCAGCAGCGTAGGTGGGGCCCTCTCCTACGAGCAGTACTTC
D gene: TRBD1; J gene: TRBJ2-4; clone size: NA; V gene: TRBV10-2; CDR3 protein: CASREIGTGHKNIQYF; CDR3 DNA: TGCGCCAGCAGGGAGATTGGGACAGGGCACAAAAACATTCAGTACTTC
D gene: NA; J gene: TRBJ1-1; clone size: NA; V gene: TRBV6-2/TRBV6-3; CDR3 protein: CASSYRGAGTEAFF; CDR3 DNA: TGTGCCAGCAGTTACAGGGGAGCGGGCACTGAAGCTTTCTTT
D gene: TRBD1; J gene: TRBJ1-2; clone size: NA; V gene: TRBV19; CDR3 protein: CASSLDRGNYGYTF; CDR3 DNA: TGTGCCAGTAGTTTGGACAGGGGTAACTATGGCTACACCTTC
D gene: NA; J gene: TRBJ1-3; clone size: NA; V gene: TRBV10-3; CDR3 protein: CAAGGGGAGNTIYF; CDR3 DNA: TGTGCCGCCGGAGGAGGGGGGGCTGGAAACACCATATATTTT
D gene: NA; J gene: TRBJ1-1; clone size: NA; V gene: TRBV7-6; CDR3 protein: CASSRDRPGMNTEAFF; CDR3 DNA: TGTGCCAGCAGCCGCGACCGACCAGGGATGAACACTGAAGCTTTCTTT
D gene: TRBD1; J gene: TRBJ1-2; clone size: NA; V gene: TRBV6-5; CDR3 protein: CASRRTGALDGYTF; CDR3 DNA: TGTGCCAGCAGAAGGACAGGGGCCTTGGATGGCTACACCTTC
D gene: NA; J gene: TRBJ2-7; clone size: NA; V gene: TRBV6-5; CDR3 protein: CASTLTTGAYEQYF; CDR3 DNA: TGTGCCAGCACGCTCACGACAGGTGCTTACGAGCAGTACTTC
D gene: NA; J gene: TRBJ2-5; clone size: few; V gene: TRBV25-1; CDR3 protein: CASSEYRWAQETQYF; CDR3 DNA: TGTGCCAGCAGTGAATACCGGTGGGCCCAAGAGACCCAGTACTTC
D gene: TRBD1; J gene: TRBJ1-2; clone size: NA; V gene: TRBV2; CDR3 protein: CASSRDSINYGYTF; CDR3 DNA: TGTGCCAGCAGCCGGGACAGTATTAACTATGGCTACACCTTC
D gene: NA; J gene: TRBJ1-2; clone size: many; V gene: TRBV6-1; CDR3 protein: CASSESEGYGYTF; CDR3 DNA: TGTGCCAGCAGTGAAAGTGAGGGTTATGGCTACACCTTC
D gene: TRBD1; J gene: TRBJ1-1; clone size: NA; V gene: TRBV2; CDR3 protein: CASSHRGPENTEAFF; CDR3 DNA: TGTGCCAGCAGCCACAGGGGGCCCGAGAACACTGAAGCTTTCTTT
D gene: NA; J gene: TRBJ2-1; clone size: NA; V gene: TRBV5-4; CDR3 protein: CASSSPSGKYNEQFF; CDR3 DNA: TGTGCCAGCAGCTCCCCGTCCGGGAAATACAATGAGCAGTTCTTC
D gene: TRBD2; J gene: TRBJ2-4; clone size: NA; V gene: TRBV2; CDR3 protein: CASSPNSGGALSIQYF; CDR3 DNA: TGTGCCAGCAGCCCCAATAGCGGGGGGGCCTTGAGCATTCAGTACTTC
D gene: NA; J gene: TRBJ1-1; clone size: NA; V gene: TRBV10-3; CDR3 protein: CAISTQSAEAFF; CDR3 DNA: TGTGCCATTTCTACTCAGAGCGCTGAAGCTTTCTTT
D gene: TRBD1; J gene: TRBJ1-2; clone size: NA; V gene: TRBV19; CDR3 protein: CASSGSRGLLRGYTF; CDR3 DNA: TGTGCCAGTAGTGGAAGCAGGGGGTTGTTGCGCGGCTACACCTTC
D gene: NA; J gene: TRBJ1-1; clone size: few; V gene: TRBV9; CDR3 protein: CASSEPIWGVLNTEAFF; CDR3 DNA: TGTGCCAGCAGCGAACCCATCTGGGGGGTTCTGAACACTGAAGCTTTCTTT
D gene: NA; J gene: TRBJ1-2; clone size: few; V gene: TRBV7-6; CDR3 protein: CASSLAEGDGYTF; CDR3 DNA: TGTGCCAGCAGCCTAGCCGAGGGGGACGGCTACACCTTC
D gene: NA; J gene: TRBJ2-7; clone size: NA; V gene: TRBV21-1; CDR3 protein: CASSKGAPKDLSYEQYF; CDR3 DNA: TGTGCCAGCAGCAAAGGAGCTCCCAAAGATCTTTCCTACGAGCAGTACTTC
D gene: NA; J gene: TRBJ1-1; clone size: NA; V gene: TRBV5-1; CDR3 protein: CASSPGVGYLGTEAFF; CDR3 DNA: TGCGCCAGCAGCCCGGGGGTGGGGTACTTGGGCACTGAAGCTTTCTTT
D gene: NA; J gene: TRBJ2-2; clone size: NA; V gene: TRBV3-1/TRBV3-2; CDR3 protein: CASSLNRATGELFF; CDR3 DNA: TGTGCCAGCAGCCTAAACAGGGCAACCGGGGAGCTGTTTTTT
D gene: NA; J gene: TRBJ1-1; clone size: NA; V gene: TRBV28; CDR3 protein: CASSLVDRLNTEAFF; CDR3 DNA: TGTGCCAGCAGTTTAGTCGACAGGCTGAACACTGAAGCTTTCTTT
D gene: NA; J gene: TRBJ1-1; clone size: NA; V gene: TRBV19; CDR3 protein: CASRKPPGGGAFF; CDR3 DNA: TGTGCCAGTAGAAAACCTCCTGGGGGGGGAGCTTTCTTT
D gene: NA; J gene: TRBJ1-3; clone size: NA; V gene: TRBV3-1/TRBV3-2; CDR3 protein: CASSQQGAGNTIYF; CDR3 DNA: TGTGCCAGCAGCCAACAGGGTGCGGGAAACACCATATATTTT
D gene: NA; J gene: TRBJ2-3; clone size: NA; V gene: TRBV6-1; CDR3 protein: CASSEAGAGTDTQYF; CDR3 DNA: TGTGCCAGCAGTGAAGCTGGAGCGGGCACAGATACGCAGTATTTT
D gene: NA; J gene: TRBJ1-6; clone size: NA; V gene: TRBV4-1; CDR3 protein: CASSQLFVYSPLHF; CDR3 DNA: TGCGCCAGCAGCCAATTATTTGTATATTCACCCCTCCACTTT
D gene: TRBD1; J gene: TRBJ1-5; clone size: once; V gene: TRBV6-5; CDR3 protein: CASSLDRERNQPQHF; CDR3 DNA: TGTGCCAGCAGTCTGGACAGGGAGCGCAATCAGCCCCAGCATTTT
D gene: NA; J gene: TRBJ2-5; clone size: NA; V gene: TRBV3-1/TRBV3-2; CDR3 protein: CASSQWAETQYF; CDR3 DNA: TGTGCCAGCAGCCAGTGGGCGGAGACCCAGTACTTC
D gene: NA; J gene: TRBJ1-1; clone size: NA; V gene: TRBV12-5; CDR3 protein: CASARTLNTEAFF; CDR3 DNA: TGTGCTAGTGCCCGAACTCTGAACACTGAAGCTTTCTTT
D gene: TRBD2; J gene: TRBJ2-7; clone size: NA; V gene: TRBV4-2; CDR3 protein: CASSQSSSGGRFSYEQYF; CDR3 DNA: TGTGCCAGCAGCCAAAGCTCTAGCGGGGGGCGGTTCTCCTACGAGCAGTACTTC
D gene: TRBD1; J gene: TRBJ1-5; clone size: NA; V gene: TRBV30; CDR3 protein: CAWSADRGRVQPQHF; CDR3 DNA: TGTGCCTGGAGCGCCGACAGGGGTAGAGTACAGCCCCAGCATTTT
D gene: NA; J gene: TRBJ1-2; clone size: NA; V gene: TRBV19; CDR3 protein: CASSDRQSRYTF; CDR3 DNA: TGTGCCAGTAGTGACAGACAGTCACGCTACACCTTC